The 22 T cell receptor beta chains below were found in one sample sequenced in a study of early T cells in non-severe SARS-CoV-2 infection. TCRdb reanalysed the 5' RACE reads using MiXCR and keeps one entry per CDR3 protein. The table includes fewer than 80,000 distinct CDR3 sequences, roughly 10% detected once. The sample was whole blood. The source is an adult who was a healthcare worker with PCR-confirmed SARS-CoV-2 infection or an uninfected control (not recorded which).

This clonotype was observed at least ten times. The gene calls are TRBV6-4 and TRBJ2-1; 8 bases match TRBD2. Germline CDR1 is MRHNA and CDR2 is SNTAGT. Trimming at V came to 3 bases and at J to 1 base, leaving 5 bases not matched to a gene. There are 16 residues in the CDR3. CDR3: CASSEDPSGSYNEQFF. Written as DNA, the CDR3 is TGTGCCAGCAGTGAGGATCCTAGCGGGTCCTACAATGAGCAGTTCTTC.

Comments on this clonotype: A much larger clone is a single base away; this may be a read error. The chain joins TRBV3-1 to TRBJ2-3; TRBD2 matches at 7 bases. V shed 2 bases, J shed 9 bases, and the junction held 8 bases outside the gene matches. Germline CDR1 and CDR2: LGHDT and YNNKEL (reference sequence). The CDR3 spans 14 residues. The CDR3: CASSQKRGPRTQYF. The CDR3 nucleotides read TGTGCCAGCAGCCAAAAGCGGGGCCCTCGCACGCAGTATTTT.

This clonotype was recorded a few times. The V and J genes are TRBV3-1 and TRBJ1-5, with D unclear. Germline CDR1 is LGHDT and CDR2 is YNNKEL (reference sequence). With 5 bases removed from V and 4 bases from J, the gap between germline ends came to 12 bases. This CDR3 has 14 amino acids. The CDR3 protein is CASSSGGSNQPQHF. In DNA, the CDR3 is TGTGCCAGCAGCTCAGGAGGTAGTAATCAGCCCCAGCATTTT.

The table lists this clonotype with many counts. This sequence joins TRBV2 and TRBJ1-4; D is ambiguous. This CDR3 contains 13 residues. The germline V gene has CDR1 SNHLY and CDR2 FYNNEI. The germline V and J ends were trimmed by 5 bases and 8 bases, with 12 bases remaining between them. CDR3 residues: CASSTRTGEKLFF. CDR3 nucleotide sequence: TGTGCCAGCAGTACCCGGACCGGAGAAAAACTGTTTTTT.

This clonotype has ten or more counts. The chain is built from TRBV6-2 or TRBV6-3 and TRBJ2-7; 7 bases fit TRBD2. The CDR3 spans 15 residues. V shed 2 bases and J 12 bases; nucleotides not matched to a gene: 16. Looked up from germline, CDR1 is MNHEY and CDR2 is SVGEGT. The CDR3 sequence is CASSYGLAVPLRVYF. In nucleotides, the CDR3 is TGTGCCAGCAGTTACGGCCTAGCGGTTCCTTTACGAGTGTACTTC.

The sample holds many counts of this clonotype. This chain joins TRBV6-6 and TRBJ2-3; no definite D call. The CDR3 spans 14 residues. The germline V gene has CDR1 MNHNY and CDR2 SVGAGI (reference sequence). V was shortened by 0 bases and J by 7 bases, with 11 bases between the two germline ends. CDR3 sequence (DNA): TGTGCCAGCAGTTACTCGGGGTCCAGTAATACGCAGTATTTT. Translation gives CASSYSGSSNTQYF.

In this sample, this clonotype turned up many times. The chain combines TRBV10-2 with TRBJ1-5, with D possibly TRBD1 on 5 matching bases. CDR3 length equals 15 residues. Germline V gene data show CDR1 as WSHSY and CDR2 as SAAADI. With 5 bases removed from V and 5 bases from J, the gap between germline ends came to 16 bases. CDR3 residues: CASSLDSVTYQPQHF. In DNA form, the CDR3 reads TGCGCCAGCAGTTTAGACAGCGTCACCTATCAGCCCCAGCATTTT.

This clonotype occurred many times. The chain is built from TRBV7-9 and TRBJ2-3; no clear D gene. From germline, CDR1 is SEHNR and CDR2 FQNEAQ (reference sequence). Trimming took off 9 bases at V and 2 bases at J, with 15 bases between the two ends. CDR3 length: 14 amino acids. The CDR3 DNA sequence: TGTGCCAGGTCGGGCAAAACGGCCACAGATACGCAGTATTTT. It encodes CARSGKTATDTQYF.

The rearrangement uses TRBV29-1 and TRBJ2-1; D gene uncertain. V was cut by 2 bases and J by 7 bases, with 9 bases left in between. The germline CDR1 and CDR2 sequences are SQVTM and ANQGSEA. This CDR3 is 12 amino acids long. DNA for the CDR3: TGCAGCGTTGAACCTAGTTCTAATGAGCAGTTCTTC. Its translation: CSVEPSSNEQFF.

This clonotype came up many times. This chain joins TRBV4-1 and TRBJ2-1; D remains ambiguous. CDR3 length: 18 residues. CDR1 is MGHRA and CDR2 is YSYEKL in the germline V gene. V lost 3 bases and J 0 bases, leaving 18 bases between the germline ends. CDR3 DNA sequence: TGCGCCAGCAGCCATGTCGACTTGGGATTCAGCTCCTACAATGAGCAGTTCTTC. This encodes CASSHVDLGFSSYNEQFF.

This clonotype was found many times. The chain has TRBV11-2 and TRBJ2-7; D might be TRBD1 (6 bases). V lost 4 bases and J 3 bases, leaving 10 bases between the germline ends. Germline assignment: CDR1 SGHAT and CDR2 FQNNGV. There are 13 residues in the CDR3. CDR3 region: CASSYMTGYEQYF. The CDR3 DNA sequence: TGTGCCAGCAGCTACATGACAGGCTACGAGCAGTACTTC.

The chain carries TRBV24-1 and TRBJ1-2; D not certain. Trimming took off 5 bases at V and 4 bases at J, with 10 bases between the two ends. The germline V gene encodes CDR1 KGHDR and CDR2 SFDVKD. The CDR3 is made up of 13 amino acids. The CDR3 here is CATSGGPVYGYTF. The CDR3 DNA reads TGTGCCACCAGTGGTGGACCTGTCTATGGCTACACCTTC.

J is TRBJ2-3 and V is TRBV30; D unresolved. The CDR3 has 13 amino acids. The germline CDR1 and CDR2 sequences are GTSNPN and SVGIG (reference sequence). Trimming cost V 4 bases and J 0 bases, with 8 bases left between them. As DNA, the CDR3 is TGTGCCTGGACACGCAGAAGCACAGATACGCAGTATTTT. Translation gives CAWTRRSTDTQYF. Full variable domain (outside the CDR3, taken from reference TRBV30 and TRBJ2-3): SQTIHQWPATLVQPVGSPLSLECTVEGTSNPNLYWYRQAAGRGLQLLFYSVGIGQISSEVPQNLSASRPQDRQFILSSKKLLLSDSGFYLCAWTRRSTDTQYFGPGTRLTVL.

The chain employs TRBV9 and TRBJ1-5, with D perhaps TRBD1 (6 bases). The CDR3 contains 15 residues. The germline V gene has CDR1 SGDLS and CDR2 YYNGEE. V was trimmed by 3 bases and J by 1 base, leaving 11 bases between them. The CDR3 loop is CASSATGQSNQPQHF. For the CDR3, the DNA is TGTGCCAGCAGCGCAACGGGACAAAGCAATCAGCCCCAGCATTTT.

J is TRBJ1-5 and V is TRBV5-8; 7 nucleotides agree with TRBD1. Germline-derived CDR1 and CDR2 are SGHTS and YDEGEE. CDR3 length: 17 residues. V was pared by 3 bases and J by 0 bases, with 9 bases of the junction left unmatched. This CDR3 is CASSSRQGTYSNQPQHF. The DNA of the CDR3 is TGTGCCAGCAGCTCAAGACAGGGTACCTATAGCAATCAGCCCCAGCATTTT.

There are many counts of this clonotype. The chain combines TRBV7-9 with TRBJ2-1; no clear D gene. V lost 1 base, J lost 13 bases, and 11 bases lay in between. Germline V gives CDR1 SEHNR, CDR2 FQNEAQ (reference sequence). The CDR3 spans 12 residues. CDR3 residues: CASSLETSVQFF. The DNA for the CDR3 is TGTGCCAGCAGCTTAGAGACAAGCGTACAGTTCTTC.

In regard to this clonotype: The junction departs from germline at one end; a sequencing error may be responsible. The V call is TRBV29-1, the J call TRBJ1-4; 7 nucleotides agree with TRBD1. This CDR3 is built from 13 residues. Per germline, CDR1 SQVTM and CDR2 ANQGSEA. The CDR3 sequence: CGVGDSVNEKLFF. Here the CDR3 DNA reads TGCGGCGTTGGGGACAGCGTCAATGAAAAACTGTTTTTT. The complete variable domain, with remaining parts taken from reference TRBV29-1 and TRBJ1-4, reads SAVISQKPSRDICQRGTSLTIQCQVDSQVTMMFWYRQQPGQSLTLIATANQGSEATYESGFVIDKFPISRPNLTFSTLTVSNMSPEDSSIYLCGVGDSVNEKLFFGSGTQLSVL.

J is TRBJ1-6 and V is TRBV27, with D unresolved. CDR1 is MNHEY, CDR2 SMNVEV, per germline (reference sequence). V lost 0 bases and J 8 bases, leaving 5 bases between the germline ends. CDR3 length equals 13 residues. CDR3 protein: CASSLSIYSPLHF. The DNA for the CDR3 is TGTGCCAGCAGTTTATCGATATATTCACCCCTCCACTTT.

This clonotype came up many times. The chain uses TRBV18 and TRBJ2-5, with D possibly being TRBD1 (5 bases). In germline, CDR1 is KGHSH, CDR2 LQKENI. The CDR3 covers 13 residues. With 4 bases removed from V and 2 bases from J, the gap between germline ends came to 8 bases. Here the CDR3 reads CASSLGPQETQYF. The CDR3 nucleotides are TGTGCCAGCTCACTGGGGCCTCAAGAGACCCAGTACTTC. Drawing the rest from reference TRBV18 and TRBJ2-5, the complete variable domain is NAGVMQNPRHLVRRRGQEARLRCSPMKGHSHVYWYRQLPEEGLKFMVYLQKENIIDESGMPKERFSAEFPKEGPSILRIQQVVRGDSAAYFCASSLGPQETQYFGPGTRLLVL.

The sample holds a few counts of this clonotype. CDR3 sequence: CASSVYLAGELFF. The CDR3 DNA reads as TGCGCCAGCAGCGTCTACCTCGCCGGGGAGCTGTTTTTT. The V call is TRBV5-1, the J call TRBJ2-2; D gene uncertain. The CDR3 consists of 13 residues. V was cut by 4 bases and J by 6 bases, with 10 bases left in between. Germline CDR1 reads SGHRS; CDR2 reads YFSETQ.

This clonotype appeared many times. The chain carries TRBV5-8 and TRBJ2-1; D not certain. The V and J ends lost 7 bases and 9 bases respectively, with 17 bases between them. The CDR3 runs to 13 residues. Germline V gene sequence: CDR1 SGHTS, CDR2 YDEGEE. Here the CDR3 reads CASVDTREGEQFF. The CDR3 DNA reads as TGTGCCAGCGTTGACACCCGTGAAGGTGAGCAGTTCTTC.

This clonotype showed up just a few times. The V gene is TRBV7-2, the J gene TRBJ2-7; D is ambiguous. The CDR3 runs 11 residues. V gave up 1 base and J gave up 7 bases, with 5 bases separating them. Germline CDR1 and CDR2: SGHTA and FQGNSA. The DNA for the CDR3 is TGTGCCAGCAGCTTAGGGCCAGAGCAGTACTTC. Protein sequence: CASSLGPEQYF.